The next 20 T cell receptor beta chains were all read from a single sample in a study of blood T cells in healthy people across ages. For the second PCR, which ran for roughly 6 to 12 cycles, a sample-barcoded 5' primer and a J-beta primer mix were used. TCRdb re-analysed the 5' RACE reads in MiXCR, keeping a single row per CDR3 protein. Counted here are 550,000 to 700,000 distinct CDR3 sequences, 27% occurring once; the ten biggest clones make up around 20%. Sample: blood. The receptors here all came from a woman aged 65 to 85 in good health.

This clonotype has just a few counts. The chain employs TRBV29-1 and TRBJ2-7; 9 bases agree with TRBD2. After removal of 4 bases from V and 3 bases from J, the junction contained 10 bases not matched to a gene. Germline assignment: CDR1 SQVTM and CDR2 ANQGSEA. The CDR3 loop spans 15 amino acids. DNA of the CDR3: TGCAGCGTTGCGGGGGGCCTAGCGGGGAGCTACGAGCAGTACTTC. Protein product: CSVAGGLAGSYEQYF.

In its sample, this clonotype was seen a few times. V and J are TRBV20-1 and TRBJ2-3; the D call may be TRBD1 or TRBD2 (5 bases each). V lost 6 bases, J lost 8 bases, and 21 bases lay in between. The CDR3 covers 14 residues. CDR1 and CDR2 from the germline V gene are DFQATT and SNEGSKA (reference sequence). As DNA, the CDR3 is TGCAGTGCCCAGACGGGACGGCTCCATGGTACGCAGTATTTT. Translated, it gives CSAQTGRLHGTQYF.

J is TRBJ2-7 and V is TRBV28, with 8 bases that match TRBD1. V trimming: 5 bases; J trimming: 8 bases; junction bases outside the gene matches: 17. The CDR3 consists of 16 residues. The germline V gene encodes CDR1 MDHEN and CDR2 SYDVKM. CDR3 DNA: TGTGCCAGCAGTGATCTTTTAAGACAGGGGCGGAAGAAGCAGTACTTC. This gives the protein CASSDLLRQGRKKQYF. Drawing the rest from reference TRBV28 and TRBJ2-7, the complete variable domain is DVKVTQSSRYLVKRTGEKVFLECVQDMDHENMFWYRQDPGLGLRLIYFSYDVKMKEKGDIPEGYSVSREKKERFSLILESASTNQTSMYLCASSDLLRQGRKKQYFGPGTRLTVT.

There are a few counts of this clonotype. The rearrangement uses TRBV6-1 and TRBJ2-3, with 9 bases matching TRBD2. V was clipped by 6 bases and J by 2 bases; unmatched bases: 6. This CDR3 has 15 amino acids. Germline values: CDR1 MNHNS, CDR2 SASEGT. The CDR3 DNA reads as TGTGCCAGCAGCGCCCAGCGGGGGGTCACAGATACGCAGTATTTT. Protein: CASSAQRGVTDTQYF.

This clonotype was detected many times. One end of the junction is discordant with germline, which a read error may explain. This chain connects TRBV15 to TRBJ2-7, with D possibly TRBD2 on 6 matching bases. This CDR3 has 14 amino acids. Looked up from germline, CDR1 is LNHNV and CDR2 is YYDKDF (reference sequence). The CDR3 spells CATRRDSTGYAQYF. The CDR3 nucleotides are TGTGCCACCCGTCGGGACTCGACTGGGTACGCGCAGTACTTC.

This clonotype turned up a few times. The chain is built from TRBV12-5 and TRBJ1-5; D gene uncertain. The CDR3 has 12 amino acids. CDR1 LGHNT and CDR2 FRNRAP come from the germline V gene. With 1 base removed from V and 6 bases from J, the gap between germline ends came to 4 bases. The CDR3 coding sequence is TGTGCTAGTGGTTTGGGACCTCAGCCCCAGCATTTT. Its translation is CASGLGPQPQHF.

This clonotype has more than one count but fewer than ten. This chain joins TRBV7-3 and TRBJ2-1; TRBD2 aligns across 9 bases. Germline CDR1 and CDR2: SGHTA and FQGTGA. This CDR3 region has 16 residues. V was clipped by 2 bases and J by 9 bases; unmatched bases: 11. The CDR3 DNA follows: TGTGCCAGCAGCTTATTGGGCGGGAGGGACGCCGGTGAGCAGTTCTTC. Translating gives CASSLLGGRDAGEQFF.

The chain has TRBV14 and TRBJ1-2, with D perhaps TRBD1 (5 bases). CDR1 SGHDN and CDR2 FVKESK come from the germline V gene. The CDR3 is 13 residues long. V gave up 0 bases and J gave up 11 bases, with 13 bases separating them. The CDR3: CASSQERRGVYTF. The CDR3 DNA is TGTGCCAGCAGCCAAGAACGTCGGGGGGTGTACACCTTC.

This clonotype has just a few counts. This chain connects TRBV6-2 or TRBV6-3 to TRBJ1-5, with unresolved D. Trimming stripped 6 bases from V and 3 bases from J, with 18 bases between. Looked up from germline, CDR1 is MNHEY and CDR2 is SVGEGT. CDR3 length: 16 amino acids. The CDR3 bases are TGTGCCAGCAGCCGAATGACCGATCCGGCCAATCAGCCCCAGCATTTT. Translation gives CASSRMTDPANQPQHF.

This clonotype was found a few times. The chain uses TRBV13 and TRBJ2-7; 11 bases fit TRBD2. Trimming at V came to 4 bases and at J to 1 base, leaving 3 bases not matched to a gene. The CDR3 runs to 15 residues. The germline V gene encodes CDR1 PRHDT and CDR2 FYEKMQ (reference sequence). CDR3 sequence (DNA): TGTGCCAGCAGCTCCCGACTAGCGGGGTCCTACGAGCAGTACTTC. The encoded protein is CASSSRLAGSYEQYF.

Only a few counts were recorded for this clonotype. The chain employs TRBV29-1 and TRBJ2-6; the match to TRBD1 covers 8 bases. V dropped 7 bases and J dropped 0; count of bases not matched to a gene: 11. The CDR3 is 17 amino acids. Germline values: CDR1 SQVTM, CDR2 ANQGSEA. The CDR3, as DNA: TGCAGCGCCTTCTTCCGGGACAGGCTCTCTGGGGCCAACGTCCTGACTTTC. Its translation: CSAFFRDRLSGANVLTF.

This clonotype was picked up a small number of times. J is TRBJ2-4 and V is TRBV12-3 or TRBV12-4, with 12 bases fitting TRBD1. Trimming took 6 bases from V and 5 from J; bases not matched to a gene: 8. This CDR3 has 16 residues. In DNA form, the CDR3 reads TGTGCCAGCAGGCAACCGGGACAGGGGGCGCAAAACATTCAGTACTTC. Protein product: CASRQPGQGAQNIQYF.

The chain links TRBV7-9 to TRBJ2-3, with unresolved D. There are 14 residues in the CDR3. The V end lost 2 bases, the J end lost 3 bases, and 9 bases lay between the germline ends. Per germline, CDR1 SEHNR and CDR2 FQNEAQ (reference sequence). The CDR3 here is CASSLQMSTDTQYF. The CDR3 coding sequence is TGTGCCAGCAGCTTACAGATGAGTACAGATACGCAGTATTTT.

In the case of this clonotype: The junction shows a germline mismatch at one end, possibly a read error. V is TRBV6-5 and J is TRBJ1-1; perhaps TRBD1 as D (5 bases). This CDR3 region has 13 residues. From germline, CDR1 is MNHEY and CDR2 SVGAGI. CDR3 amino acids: CASSRQRNTDAFF. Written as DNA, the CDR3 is TGTGCCAGCAGTCGACAGCGAAACACTGATGCTTTCTTT.

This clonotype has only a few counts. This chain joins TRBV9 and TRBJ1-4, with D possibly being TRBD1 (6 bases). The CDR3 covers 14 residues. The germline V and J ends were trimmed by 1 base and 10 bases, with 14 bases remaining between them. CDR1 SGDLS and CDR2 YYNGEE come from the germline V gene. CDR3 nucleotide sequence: TGTGCCAGCAGCGTAACGGAGAGAGGGGGAAAACTGTTTTTT. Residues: CASSVTERGGKLFF. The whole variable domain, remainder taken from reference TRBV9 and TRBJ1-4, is DSGVTQTPKHLITATGQRVTLRCSPRSGDLSVYWYQQSLDQGLQFLIQYYNGEERAKGNILERFSAQQFPDLHSELNLSSLELGDSALYFCASSVTERGGKLFFGSGTQLSVL.

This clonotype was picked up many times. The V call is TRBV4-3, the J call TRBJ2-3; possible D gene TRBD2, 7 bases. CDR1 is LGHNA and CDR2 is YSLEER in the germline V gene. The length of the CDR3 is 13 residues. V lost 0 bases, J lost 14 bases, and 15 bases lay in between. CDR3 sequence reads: CASSQDRGAQRYF. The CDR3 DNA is TGCGCCAGCAGCCAAGATCGGGGGGCCCAGAGGTATTTT.

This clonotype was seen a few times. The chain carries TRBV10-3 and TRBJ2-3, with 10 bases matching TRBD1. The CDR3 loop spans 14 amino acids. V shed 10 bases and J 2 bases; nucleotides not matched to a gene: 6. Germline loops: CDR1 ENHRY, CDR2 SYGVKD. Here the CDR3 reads CATSGTGATDTQYF. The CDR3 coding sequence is TGTGCCACCTCCGGGACAGGGGCCACAGATACGCAGTATTTT.

In nucleotides, the CDR3 is TGTGCCACCAGCAGATTCGGGACAGCTAACACTGAAGCTTTCTTT. The encoded protein is CATSRFGTANTEAFF. The rearrangement uses TRBV15 and TRBJ1-1, with 7 nucleotides matching TRBD1. Trimming took 2 bases from V and 2 from J; bases not matched to a gene: 5. CDR3 length equals 15 residues. Looked up from germline, CDR1 is LNHNV and CDR2 is YYDKDF (reference sequence).

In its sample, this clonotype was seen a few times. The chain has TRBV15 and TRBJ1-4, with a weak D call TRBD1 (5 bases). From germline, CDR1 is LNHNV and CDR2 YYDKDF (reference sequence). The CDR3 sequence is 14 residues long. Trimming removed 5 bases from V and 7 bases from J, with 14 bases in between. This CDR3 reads CATSRSKGREKLFF. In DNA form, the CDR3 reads TGTGCCACCAGCCGTAGCAAGGGACGTGAAAAACTGTTTTTT. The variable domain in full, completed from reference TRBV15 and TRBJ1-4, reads DAMVIQNPRYQVTQFGKPVTLSCSQTLNHNVMYWYQQKSSQAPKLLFHYYDKDFNNEADTPDNFQSRRPNTSFCFLDIRSPGLGDTAMYLCATSRSKGREKLFFGSGTQLSVL.

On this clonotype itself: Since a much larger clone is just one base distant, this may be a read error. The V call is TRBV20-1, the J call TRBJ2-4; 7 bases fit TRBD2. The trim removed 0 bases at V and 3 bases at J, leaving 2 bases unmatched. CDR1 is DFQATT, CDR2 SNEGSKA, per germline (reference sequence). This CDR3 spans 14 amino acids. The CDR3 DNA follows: TGCAGTGCTAGAGATGGGGGGGGCAAAAACATTCAGTACTTC. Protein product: CSARDGGGKNIQYF.